The next 18 T cell receptor beta chains were all read from a single sample in a study of control samples from healthy donors and cancer patients. Sequencing was performed with immunoSEQ multiplex PCR; in TCRdb, only in-frame clones are kept and a portion is missing. This sample has roughly 130,000 clones, with under 95% found just once. Sequenced material: blood. The source is a young man in good health.

The rearrangement joins TRBV6-5 to TRBJ1-1, with 8 positions matching TRBD1. Per the germline V gene, CDR1 is MNHEY and CDR2 is SVGAGI. The CDR3 loop spans 13 amino acids. The ends lost 5 bases at V and 4 bases at J; junction bases unmatched: 3. CDR3 region: CASSPDRVTEAFF. CDR3 nucleotides: TGTGCCAGCAGTCCGGACAGGGTCACTGAAGCTTTCTTT.

The chain has TRBV6-5 and TRBJ1-2, with 10 positions matching TRBD1. Germline CDR1 is MNHEY and CDR2 is SVGAGI. This CDR3 spans 14 amino acids. Germline trimming cut 7 bases from V and 5 bases from J; bases unmatched to any gene: 7. As DNA, the CDR3 is TGTGCCAGCACTCTCCGGACAGGGGGATATGGCTACACCTTC. It codes for CASTLRTGGYGYTF.

This clone was recorded only once. J is TRBJ2-3 and V is TRBV6-5; D is undetermined. CDR1 and CDR2 from the germline V gene are MNHEY and SVGAGI. The CDR3 consists of 15 residues. Trimming took 4 bases from V and 3 from J, leaving 14 bases between them. The CDR3: CASSLNRLGTDTQYF. CDR3 sequence (DNA): TGTGCCAGCAGTTTGAACCGACTCGGAACAGATACGCAGTATTTT.

Only one count was recorded for this clone. The chain combines TRBV19 with TRBJ1-1; D is ambiguous. The V end lost 5 bases, the J end lost 5 bases, and 9 bases lay between the germline ends. Looked up from germline, CDR1 is LNHDA and CDR2 is SQIVND (reference sequence). This CDR3 has 12 residues. The CDR3 loop is CASSRTGTEAFF. The CDR3 DNA follows: TGTGCCAGTAGTCGAACGGGGACTGAAGCTTTCTTT.

For this clone: The final CDR3 position lacks the conserved phenylalanine or tryptophan, pointing to a likely read error. The J gene is TRBJ1-1, the V gene TRBV27; D call uncertain. V was clipped by 6 bases and J by 1 base, with 9 bases between them. This CDR3 has 13 residues. Germline lookup yields CDR1 MNHEY and CDR2 SMNVEV (reference sequence). The CDR3 is CASRGWGNTEAFL. The CDR3 nucleotides are TGTGCCAGCAGGGGTTGGGGGAACACTGAAGCTTTCCTT.

The chain links TRBV11-2 to TRBJ2-3; D is ambiguous. There are 13 residues in the CDR3. V was trimmed by 2 bases and J by 2 bases, leaving 5 bases between them. CDR1 and CDR2 from the germline V gene are SGHAT and FQNNGV. Here the CDR3 reads CASSLSPTDTQYF. The DNA of the CDR3 is TGTGCCAGCAGCTTAAGCCCCACAGATACGCAGTATTTT. The full variable domain, with the rest looked up from reference TRBV11-2 and TRBJ2-3, is EAGVAQSPRYKIIEKRQSVAFWCNPISGHATLYWYQQILGQGPKLLIQFQNNGVVDDSQLPKDRFSAERLKGVDSTLKIQPAKLEDSAVYLCASSLSPTDTQYFGPGTRLTVL.

This clone was seen a handful of times. CDR3 coding DNA: TGTGCCAGCAGCTTAACCGGGACAGTCTACAATGAGCAGTTCTTC. Translating gives CASSLTGTVYNEQFF. The gene calls are TRBV7-9 and TRBJ2-1, with 7 nucleotides matching TRBD1. This CDR3 is built from 15 residues. Germline V gene sequence: CDR1 SEHNR, CDR2 FQNEAQ (reference sequence). Germline trimming cut 2 bases from V and 3 bases from J; bases unmatched to any gene: 4. Complete variable domain (other parts from reference TRBV7-9 and TRBJ2-1): DTGVSQNPRHKITKRGQNVTFRCDPISEHNRLYWYRQTLGQGPEFLTYFQNEAQLEKSRLLSDRFSAERPKGSFSTLEIQRTEQGDSAMYLCASSLTGTVYNEQFFGPGTRLTVL.

The chain uses TRBV19 and TRBJ1-1, with D possibly being TRBD1 (6 bases). Trimming shortened V by 1 base and J by 1 base, and 16 bases separated the two germline ends. The CDR3 sequence is 17 residues long. Germline CDR1 and CDR2: LNHDA and SQIVND (reference sequence). The CDR3 sequence is CASSIGVQGWGNTEAFF. In DNA, the CDR3 is TGTGCCAGTAGTATAGGAGTACAGGGATGGGGGAACACTGAAGCTTTCTTT.

This clone was recorded a few times. V and J are TRBV10-1 and TRBJ2-5; 14 nucleotides match TRBD2. J lost 3 bases, V lost 6 bases, and 3 bases had no gene match. In germline, CDR1 is WNHNN, CDR2 SYGVQD (reference sequence). CDR3 length equals 15 residues. The CDR3 is CASSGGLAGEETQYF. CDR3 in DNA: TGCGCCAGCAGCGGGGGACTAGCGGGGGAAGAGACCCAGTACTTC.

The chain recombines TRBV6-6 with TRBJ1-1; 7 positions match TRBD1. The CDR3 is 15 amino acids. Per germline, CDR1 MNHNY and CDR2 SVGAGI (reference sequence). Unmatched junction bases numbered 5, after V lost 1 base and J lost 3 bases. This chain's CDR3 is CASSYLYRGDTEAFF. The CDR3, as DNA: TGTGCCAGCAGTTACTTGTACAGGGGAGACACTGAAGCTTTCTTT.

This clone was counted once. The V gene is TRBV19, the J gene TRBJ2-7; D may be TRBD1 (6 bases). This CDR3 spans 15 amino acids. V was cut by 4 bases and J by 2 bases, with 15 bases left in between. Germline V gene lookup returns CDR1 LNHDA and CDR2 SQIVND (reference sequence). DNA of the CDR3: TGTGCCAGTAGTAGCTACCGGGACAAAGCCTACGAGCAGTACTTC. Amino acid sequence: CASSSYRDKAYEQYF.

This clone showed up just once. The chain joins TRBV16 to TRBJ1-1; unclear D gene. CDR1 is KGHSY, CDR2 FQNENV, per germline. The V and J ends lost 3 bases and 1 base respectively, with 3 bases between them. The CDR3 has 12 residues. The CDR3 bases are TGTGCCAGCAGCCAGGGGAACACTGAAGCTTTCTTT. As protein: CASSQGNTEAFF.

The chain carries TRBV18 and TRBJ2-5; D is perhaps TRBD1 (6 bases). V was shortened by 2 bases and J by 5 bases, with 15 bases between the two germline ends. Germline-derived CDR1 and CDR2 are KGHSH and LQKENI. The length of the CDR3 is 15 residues. Written as DNA, the CDR3 is TGTGCCAGCTCACCAACGAACAGGGTGTTCGAGACCCAGTACTTC. Its protein product is CASSPTNRVFETQYF. The full variable domain, its missing parts supplied by reference TRBV18 and TRBJ2-5, is NAGVMQNPRHLVRRRGQEARLRCSPMKGHSHVYWYRQLPEEGLKFMVYLQKENIIDESGMPKERFSAEFPKEGPSILRIQQVVRGDSAAYFCASSPTNRVFETQYFGPGTRLLVL.

The genes are TRBV6-5 and TRBJ1-1; a possible D gene is TRBD1 (5 bases). CDR3 length equals 14 residues. Trimming left V 6 bases short and J 2 bases short, with 13 bases between. Germline values: CDR1 MNHEY, CDR2 SVGAGI. The CDR3 loop is CASSPPTANTEAFF. In nucleotides, the CDR3 is TGTGCCAGCAGCCCCCCGACAGCTAACACTGAAGCTTTCTTT.

CDR3 in DNA: TGTGCCAGCTCAAACCGGGATACAGGGAACACTGAAGCTTTCTTT. The encoded protein is CASSNRDTGNTEAFF. The rearrangement joins TRBV18 to TRBJ1-1, with a tentative D call TRBD1 (5 bases). Germline assignment: CDR1 KGHSH and CDR2 LQKENI. CDR3 length: 15 residues. V shed 5 bases and J shed 1 base, with 14 bases lying between them.

The V gene is TRBV9, the J gene TRBJ1-2; 8 positions match TRBD1. With 0 bases clipped from V and 8 bases from J, the junction kept 6 bases outside the gene matches. From germline, CDR1 is SGDLS and CDR2 YYNGEE. The CDR3 has 14 residues. The DNA for the CDR3 is TGTGCCAGCAGCGTAGGGCCAGGGGGCGCCGGCTACACCTTC. It translates to CASSVGPGGAGYTF.

This CDR3 is CASSQEPGGTGELFF. The CDR3 bases are TGTGCCAGCAGCCAAGAACCTGGGGGCACCGGGGAGCTGTTTTTT. The chain has TRBV4-2 and TRBJ2-2; either TRBD1 or TRBD2 may supply D (5 bases each). The ends were cut back, 0 bases at V and 4 bases at J, with 9 bases in the middle. The CDR3 length is 15 residues. Germline V lookup: CDR1 LGHNA, CDR2 YNFKEQ.

V usage is TRBV6-5 and J usage is TRBJ1-5; 7 positions match TRBD1. Germline CDR1 is MNHEY and CDR2 is SVGAGI. The CDR3 loop spans 14 amino acids. The trim removed 5 bases at V and 1 base at J, leaving 2 bases unmatched. DNA for the CDR3: TGTGCCAGCAGTCTGGACAGGAGCAATCAGCCCCAGCATTTT. Translating it yields CASSLDRSNQPQHF.